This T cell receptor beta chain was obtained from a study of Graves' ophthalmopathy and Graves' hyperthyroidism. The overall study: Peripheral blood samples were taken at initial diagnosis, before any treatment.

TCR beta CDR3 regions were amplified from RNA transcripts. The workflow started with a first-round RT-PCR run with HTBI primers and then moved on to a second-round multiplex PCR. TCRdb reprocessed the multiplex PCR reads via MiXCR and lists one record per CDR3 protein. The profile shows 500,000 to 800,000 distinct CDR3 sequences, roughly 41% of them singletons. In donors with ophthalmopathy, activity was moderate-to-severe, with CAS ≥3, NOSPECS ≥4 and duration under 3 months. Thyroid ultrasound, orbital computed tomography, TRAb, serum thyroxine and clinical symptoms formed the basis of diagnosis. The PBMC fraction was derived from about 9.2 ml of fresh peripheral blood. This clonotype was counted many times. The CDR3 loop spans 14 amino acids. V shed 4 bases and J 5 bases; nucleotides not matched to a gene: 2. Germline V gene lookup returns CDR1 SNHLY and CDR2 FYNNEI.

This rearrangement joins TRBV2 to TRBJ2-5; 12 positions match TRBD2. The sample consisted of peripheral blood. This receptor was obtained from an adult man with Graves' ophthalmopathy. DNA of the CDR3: TGTGCCAGCAGTGGGACTAGCGGGATTGAGACCCAGTACTTC. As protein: CASSGTSGIETQYF. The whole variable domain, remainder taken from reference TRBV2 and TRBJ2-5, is EPEVTQTPSHQVTQMGQEVILRCVPISNHLYFYWYRQILGQKVEFLVSFYNNEISEKSEIFDDQFSVERPDGSNFTLKIRSTKLEDSAMYFCASSGTSGIETQYFGPGTRLLVL.